A selection of T cell receptor beta chains follows, all from one sample in a study of CD4 and CD8 cells across lung adenocarcinoma regions. TCRdb independently ran MiXCR on the PCR reads; one entry per CDR3 protein. In the table there are under 20,000 distinct CDR3 sequences, around 50% of which are singletons. What was sequenced was CD8+ T cells from the margin of a lung tumor. The receptors derive from a male donor with lung adenocarcinoma. The CD4 and CD8 labels of this study may be unreliable. CDR3s include the opening cysteine and the closing phenylalanine or tryptophan. D genes are given only for firm matches. Part of the rows lack a size; the others show once, few, many or a class for expanded clones.

J gene: TRBJ2-3
D gene: -
V gene: TRBV6-1
clone size: once
CDR3 protein: CASSTTFGTQYF
CDR3 DNA: TGTGCCAGCAGCACTACTTTCGGTACGCAGTATTTT

J gene: TRBJ2-7
D gene: -
V gene: TRBV7-8
clone size: -
CDR3 protein: CASSRADSYEQYF
CDR3 DNA: TGTGCCAGCAGCAGAGCTGATTCCTACGAGCAGTACTTC

J gene: TRBJ2-5
D gene: -
V gene: TRBV10-3
clone size: -
CDR3 protein: CAGSWRRNTETQYF
CDR3 DNA: TGTGCGGGGAGCTGGCGGCGAAACACAGAGACCCAGTACTTC

J gene: TRBJ2-3
D gene: -
V gene: TRBV4-1
clone size: -
CDR3 protein: CASSQEGDKQYF
CDR3 DNA: TGCGCCAGCAGCCAAGAGGGGGATAAGCAGTATTTT

J gene: TRBJ2-7
D gene: -
V gene: TRBV11-3
clone size: medium-sized
CDR3 protein: CASSLKAGSSYEQYF
CDR3 DNA: TGTGCCAGCAGCTTAAAGGCGGGGTCATCCTACGAGCAGTACTTC

J gene: TRBJ2-2
D gene: -
V gene: TRBV6-1
clone size: -
CDR3 protein: CASSPKGGWAGELFF
CDR3 DNA: TGTGCCAGCAGTCCCAAAGGAGGGTGGGCCGGGGAGCTGTTTTTT

J gene: TRBJ2-7
D gene: -
V gene: TRBV12-3/TRBV12-4
clone size: -
CDR3 protein: CASSFGESEQYF
CDR3 DNA: TGTGCCAGCAGTTTTGGGGAGAGCGAGCAGTACTTC

J gene: TRBJ2-7
D gene: TRBD1
V gene: TRBV27
clone size: -
CDR3 protein: CASRRDRGPYEQYF
CDR3 DNA: TGTGCCAGCCGCCGAGACAGGGGACCCTACGAGCAGTACTTC

J gene: TRBJ2-5
D gene: -
V gene: TRBV6-1
clone size: medium-sized
CDR3 protein: CASSERSEQYF
CDR3 DNA: TGTGCCAGCAGCGAGAGATCTGAGCAGTACTTC

J gene: TRBJ2-1
D gene: TRBD2
V gene: TRBV6-1
clone size: -
CDR3 protein: CASSETWTSGTDAQFF
CDR3 DNA: TGTGCCAGCAGTGAAACGTGGACTAGCGGGACAGATGCGCAGTTCTTC

J gene: TRBJ2-5
D gene: TRBD2
V gene: TRBV6-1
clone size: -
CDR3 protein: CASSAASGGGRTDTQYF
CDR3 DNA: TGTGCCAGCAGTGCGGCGTCCGGGGGGGGCAGGACAGATACCCAGTACTTC

J gene: TRBJ2-7
D gene: -
V gene: TRBV10-2
clone size: -
CDR3 protein: CASRGHGGRDGETQYF
CDR3 DNA: TGCGCCAGCAGGGGACACGGGGGCCGGGACGGAGAGACGCAGTACTTC

J gene: TRBJ2-5
D gene: -
V gene: TRBV6-1
clone size: -
CDR3 protein: CASGGAGTGDGDTQYF
CDR3 DNA: TGTGCCAGCGGGGGAGCCGGGACCGGTGATGGGGATACCCAGTACTTC

J gene: TRBJ2-1
D gene: TRBD1
V gene: TRBV28
clone size: -
CDR3 protein: CASTRTGGYNEQFF
CDR3 DNA: TGTGCCAGCACTCGGACAGGGGGATACAATGAGCAGTTCTTC

J gene: TRBJ2-1
D gene: -
V gene: TRBV10-1
clone size: -
CDR3 protein: CASSVSGGNDEQFF
CDR3 DNA: TGCGCCAGCAGTGTGTCTGGCGGGAACGATGAGCAGTTCTTC

J gene: TRBJ2-1
D gene: TRBD2
V gene: TRBV10-1
clone size: -
CDR3 protein: CASSERLAGGNEQFF
CDR3 DNA: TGCGCCAGCAGTGAACGACTAGCGGGAGGAAATGAGCAGTTCTTC

J gene: TRBJ2-5
D gene: -
V gene: TRBV19
clone size: -
CDR3 protein: CASSIVLRGETQYF
CDR3 DNA: TGTGCCAGTAGTATAGTCCTCCGAGGGGAGACCCAGTACTTC

J gene: TRBJ2-1
D gene: -
V gene: TRBV27
clone size: medium-sized
CDR3 protein: CASHRLGMGEQFF
CDR3 DNA: TGTGCCAGCCATCGGTTGGGGATGGGTGAGCAGTTCTTC

J gene: TRBJ1-6
D gene: -
V gene: TRBV4-1
clone size: -
CDR3 protein: CASSERGWGESPLHF
CDR3 DNA: TGCGCCAGCAGCGAGAGAGGCTGGGGGGAATCACCCCTCCACTTT

J gene: TRBJ2-7
D gene: TRBD2
V gene: TRBV6-5
clone size: medium-sized
CDR3 protein: CASSYARIAGSYEQYF
CDR3 DNA: TGTGCCAGCAGTTATGCCAGAATAGCGGGCTCCTACGAGCAGTACTTC

J gene: TRBJ2-4
D gene: -
V gene: TRBV6-1
clone size: -
CDR3 protein: CASGPGTSATDMQYF
CDR3 DNA: TGTGCCAGCGGCCCGGGGACGAGCGCCACAGATATGCAGTACTTC

J gene: TRBJ2-4
D gene: TRBD2
V gene: TRBV6-5
clone size: many
CDR3 protein: CASSSGTSGIAKNIQYF
CDR3 DNA: TGTGCCAGCAGTTCCGGGACTAGCGGGATAGCCAAAAACATTCAGTACTTC

J gene: TRBJ2-4
D gene: -
V gene: TRBV6-5
clone size: -
CDR3 protein: CASSYRDGNEQYF
CDR3 DNA: TGTGCCAGCAGTTATAGGGACGGCAATGAGCAGTACTTC

J gene: TRBJ1-1
D gene: -
V gene: TRBV10-2
clone size: -
CDR3 protein: CASRKWGLEENTEAFF
CDR3 DNA: TGCGCCAGCAGGAAATGGGGTTTAGAAGAGAACACTGAAGCTTTCTTT

J gene: TRBJ2-2
D gene: -
V gene: TRBV12-3/TRBV12-4
clone size: -
CDR3 protein: CASSLFRTGELFF
CDR3 DNA: TGTGCCAGCAGTTTGTTCCGCACCGGGGAGCTGTTTTTT

J gene: TRBJ2-5
D gene: TRBD2
V gene: TRBV10-2
clone size: -
CDR3 protein: CASSQSTSGAETQYF
CDR3 DNA: TGCGCCAGCAGTCAATCGACTAGCGGGGCAGAGACCCAGTACTTC

J gene: TRBJ2-3
D gene: -
V gene: TRBV6-1
clone size: -
CDR3 protein: CASSEDAMGGALQETQYF
CDR3 DNA: TGTGCCAGCAGTGAAGATGCTATGGGGGGAGCGCTCCAAGAGACGCAGTATTTT

J gene: TRBJ2-7
D gene: -
V gene: TRBV7-3
clone size: -
CDR3 protein: CASSRGLGYEQYF
CDR3 DNA: TGTGCCAGCAGCCGTGGTTTGGGGTACGAGCAGTACTTC

J gene: TRBJ2-2
D gene: -
V gene: TRBV25-1
clone size: -
CDR3 protein: CASDSGHGNTETQFF
CDR3 DNA: TGTGCCAGTGACTCCGGGCATGGTAACACAGAGACGCAGTTTTTT

J gene: TRBJ2-5
D gene: -
V gene: TRBV6-5
clone size: large
CDR3 protein: CASSSGSWETQYF
CDR3 DNA: TGTGCCAGCAGTTCCGGGTCCTGGGAGACCCAGTACTTC

J gene: TRBJ2-1
D gene: TRBD2
V gene: TRBV11-2
clone size: many
CDR3 protein: CASSLEPGGGFNEQFF
CDR3 DNA: TGTGCCAGCAGCTTAGAACCGGGAGGTGGGTTCAATGAGCAGTTCTTC

J gene: TRBJ1-2
D gene: TRBD1
V gene: TRBV6-1
clone size: -
CDR3 protein: CASSKTGDRGYTF
CDR3 DNA: TGTGCCAGCAGCAAAACAGGGGATAGAGGCTACACCTTC

J gene: TRBJ1-2
D gene: TRBD1
V gene: TRBV12-3/TRBV12-4
clone size: few
CDR3 protein: CAIAGGGNYGYTF
CDR3 DNA: TGTGCCATCGCAGGGGGAGGGAACTATGGCTACACCTTC

J gene: TRBJ2-3
D gene: -
V gene: TRBV6-1
clone size: -
CDR3 protein: CLSSEAGLGARDTQYF
CDR3 DNA: TGTCTCAGCAGTGAAGCGGGGCTGGGGGCCAGAGACACGCAGTATTTT

J gene: TRBJ2-7
D gene: -
V gene: TRBV6-5
clone size: medium-sized
CDR3 protein: CASSSPRQNSYEQYF
CDR3 DNA: TGTGCCAGCAGTTCCCCGAGACAGAACTCCTACGAGCAGTACTTC

J gene: TRBJ2-3
D gene: TRBD1
V gene: TRBV6-1
clone size: -
CDR3 protein: CASSEAGTGVGNTQYF
CDR3 DNA: TGTGCCAGCAGTGAAGCCGGGACAGGGGTTGGAAACACGCAGTATTTC

J gene: TRBJ2-1
D gene: -
V gene: TRBV6-1
clone size: -
CDR3 protein: CASSETWAGGTDTQFF
CDR3 DNA: TGTGCCAGCAGTGAAACGTGGGCTGGCGGGACCGATACGCAGTTCTTC

J gene: TRBJ2-4
D gene: TRBD1
V gene: TRBV6-1
clone size: -
CDR3 protein: CASRVAGTGAKNTQYF
CDR3 DNA: TGTGCCAGCCGTGTAGCCGGGACAGGAGCCAAAAACACGCAGTACTTC

J gene: TRBJ2-7
D gene: -
V gene: TRBV25-1
clone size: -
CDR3 protein: CASSESIPGAYEQYF
CDR3 DNA: TGTGCCAGCAGTGAATCCATTCCAGGTGCCTACGAGCAGTACTTC

J gene: TRBJ2-3
D gene: -
V gene: TRBV6-5
clone size: once
CDR3 protein: CASSYGGRDTDTQYF
CDR3 DNA: TGTGCCAGCAGTTACGGGGGCCGTGACACAGATACCCAGTACTTT

J gene: TRBJ2-7
D gene: -
V gene: TRBV6-5
clone size: -
CDR3 protein: CASSSRDKVYEQYF
CDR3 DNA: TGTGCCAGCAGTTCCCGGGACAAAGTCTACGAGCAGTACTTC

J gene: TRBJ2-3
D gene: -
V gene: TRBV27
clone size: -
CDR3 protein: CASSLSLGVDTQYF
CDR3 DNA: TGTGCCAGCAGTTTATCCTTGGGGGTAGATACGCAGTATTTT

J gene: TRBJ2-1
D gene: TRBD2
V gene: TRBV6-1
clone size: -
CDR3 protein: CASSALTSGSVLRYNEQFF
CDR3 DNA: TGTGCCAGCAGCGCCCTAACTAGCGGGAGCGTGCTTCGGTACAATGAGCAGTTCTTC

J gene: TRBJ2-2
D gene: TRBD2
V gene: TRBV5-6
clone size: -
CDR3 protein: CASSLLAGGNTGELFF
CDR3 DNA: TGTGCCAGCAGCCTGCTAGCGGGAGGGAACACCGGGGAGCTGTTTTTT

J gene: TRBJ2-3
D gene: -
V gene: TRBV30
clone size: -
CDR3 protein: CAWGVGTDTQYF
CDR3 DNA: TGTGCCTGGGGCGTGGGCACAGATACGCAGTATTTT

J gene: TRBJ2-7
D gene: TRBD1
V gene: TRBV6-5
clone size: -
CDR3 protein: CASSYAGTGSDEQYF
CDR3 DNA: TGTGCCAGCAGTTATGCTGGGACAGGGTCGGACGAGCAGTACTTC

J gene: TRBJ2-1
D gene: -
V gene: TRBV11-2
clone size: -
CDR3 protein: CASSLIWGESYNEQFF
CDR3 DNA: TGTGCCAGCAGCTTAATTTGGGGCGAATCCTACAATGAGCAGTTCTTC

J gene: TRBJ2-5
D gene: TRBD2
V gene: TRBV10-2
clone size: -
CDR3 protein: CATGVTSGVQETQYF
CDR3 DNA: TGCGCCACCGGCGTGACTAGCGGGGTTCAAGAGACCCAGTACTTC

J gene: TRBJ2-3
D gene: -
V gene: TRBV6-5
clone size: -
CDR3 protein: CASSYRRGEQYF
CDR3 DNA: TGTGCCAGCAGTTACAGGAGAGGGGAGCAGTATTTT

J gene: TRBJ2-3
D gene: TRBD1
V gene: TRBV4-1
clone size: -
CDR3 protein: CARGQGGVGTDTQYF
CDR3 DNA: TGCGCCAGGGGGCAAGGGGGCGTGGGCACAGATACGCAGTATTTC